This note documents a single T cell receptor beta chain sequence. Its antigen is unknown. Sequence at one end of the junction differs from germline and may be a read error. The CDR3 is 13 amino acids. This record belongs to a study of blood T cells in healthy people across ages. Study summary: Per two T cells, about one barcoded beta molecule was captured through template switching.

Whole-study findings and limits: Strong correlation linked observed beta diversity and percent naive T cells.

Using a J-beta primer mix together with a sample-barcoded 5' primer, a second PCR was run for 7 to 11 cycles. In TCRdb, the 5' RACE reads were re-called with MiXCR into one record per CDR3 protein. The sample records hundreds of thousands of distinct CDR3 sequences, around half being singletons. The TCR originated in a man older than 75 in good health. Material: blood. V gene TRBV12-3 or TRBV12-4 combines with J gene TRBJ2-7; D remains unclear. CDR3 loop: CASGLGRLGEQYF. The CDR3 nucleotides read TGTGCCAGCGGTTTGGGTAGGTTGGGCGAGCAGTACTTC.